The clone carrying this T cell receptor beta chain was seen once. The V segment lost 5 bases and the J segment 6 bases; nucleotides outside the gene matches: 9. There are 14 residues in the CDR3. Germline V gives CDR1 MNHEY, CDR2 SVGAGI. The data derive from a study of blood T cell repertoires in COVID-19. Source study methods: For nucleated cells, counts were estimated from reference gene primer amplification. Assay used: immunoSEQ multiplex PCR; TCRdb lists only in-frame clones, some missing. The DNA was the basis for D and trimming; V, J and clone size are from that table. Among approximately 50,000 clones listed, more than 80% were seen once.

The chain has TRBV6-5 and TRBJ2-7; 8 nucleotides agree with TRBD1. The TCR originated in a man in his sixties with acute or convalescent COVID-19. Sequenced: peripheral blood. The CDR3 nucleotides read TGTGCCAGCAGTCCTCCCTCAACAGGGGGCGAGCAGTACTTC. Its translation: CASSPPSTGGEQYF.